The rows below give T cell receptor beta chains drawn from one sample of a study of memory CD4+ T cells and cytomegalovirus serostatus. Measured with immunoSEQ multiplex PCR; TCRdb has only the in-frame clones, and not every one. Of 55,000 to 65,000 clones listed, more than 70% are singletons. Sequencing input: memory CD4+ T cells from blood. These receptor sequences come from an adult in good health and CMV-seronegative. Some clones in this sample may be carry-over from other donors' samples. Each CDR3 is given with its conserved first and last residue. A D gene is named only where the DNA matches it firmly. The size entry is marked missing in some rows and otherwise reads once, few, many or a size class.

abundance	v_gene	j_gene	d_gene	CDR3nt	CDR3aa
-	TRBV4-1	TRBJ2-7	TRBD2	TGCGCCAGCAGCCCCTCGGCTAGCGGGGGGTCCTACGAGCAGTACTTC	CASSPSASGGSYEQYF
-	TRBV29-1	TRBJ2-2	-	TGCAGCGGTCAGAACACCGGGGAGCTGTTTTTT	CSGQNTGELFF
-	TRBV7-8	TRBJ2-2	-	TGTGCCAGCAACCCGGTGGGGACGGCGAACACCGGGGAGCTGTTTTTT	CASNPVGTANTGELFF
-	TRBV7-2	TRBJ2-1	TRBD2	TGTGCCAGCAGGAGAGGACTAGCGGGAGGCAATGAGCAGTTCTTC	CASRRGLAGGNEQFF
-	TRBV6-5	TRBJ2-5	-	TGTGCCAGCGCTAAGACGGGCCAAGAGACCCAGTACTTC	CASAKTGQETQYF
-	TRBV6-6	TRBJ2-6	-	TGTGCCAGCAGTTACTCGGGGGCCAACGTCCTGACTTTC	CASSYSGANVLTF
-	TRBV11-2	TRBJ1-2	-	TGTGCCAGCAGCTTAGATCGGCTAGCCTATGGCTACACCTTC	CASSLDRLAYGYTF
-	TRBV6-1	TRBJ2-3	TRBD2	TGTGCCAGCAGGGGGGGGTCCGATCGAAATACGCAGTATTTT	CASRGGSDRNTQYF
-	TRBV5-1	TRBJ1-1	-	TGCGCCAGCAGCTTGGGACAGGCTGAAGCTTTCTTT	CASSLGQAEAFF
-	TRBV18	TRBJ1-2	-	TGTGCCAGCTCACCAACCCCGGGGCTGGGATATGGCTACACCTTC	CASSPTPGLGYGYTF
-	TRBV2	TRBJ2-3	TRBD2	TGTGCCAGCAGTCCCATATCTGGACTAGCTCCTCTCACAGATACGCAGTATTTT	CASSPISGLAPLTDTQYF
-	TRBV5-4	TRBJ2-1	-	TGTGCCAGCAGCCCAGATAATGTCGGGCAGTTCTTC	CASSPDNVGQFF
-	TRBV19	TRBJ2-1	-	TGTGCCAGTAGGAACAGGGTCACAAACAATGAGCAGTTCTTC	CASRNRVTNNEQFF
-	TRBV11-2	TRBJ1-2	-	TGTGCCAGCAGCTTACAGGGGAGGCTCAACTATGGCTACACCTTC	CASSLQGRLNYGYTF
few	TRBV7-6	TRBJ2-5	TRBD2	TGTGCCAGCAGCTTGGGTCTAGCGGTCCAAGAGACCCAGTACTTC	CASSLGLAVQETQYF
once	TRBV4-3	TRBJ2-2	-	TGCGCCAGCAGCCAAGATACCCCGTTCGCGAACACCGGGGAGCTGTTTTTT	CASSQDTPFANTGELFF
-	TRBV25-1	TRBJ2-5	TRBD2	TGTGCCAGCAGACCGGGACTAGGGGGAGAGACCCAGTACTTC	CASRPGLGGETQYF
-	TRBV7-2	TRBJ1-6	-	TGTGCCAGCAGCTTAGCATGGCAGGGGATAAATAATTCACCCCTCCACTTT	CASSLAWQGINNSPLHF
once	TRBV28	TRBJ1-6	TRBD1	TGTGCCAGCACCGGGGGACAGGGCACTTCACCCCTCCACTTT	CASTGGQGTSPLHF
-	TRBV5-1	TRBJ2-5	-	TGCGCCAGCAGCCCAGGACTACAAGAGACCCAGTACTTC	CASSPGLQETQYF
-	TRBV28	TRBJ1-1	-	TGTGCCAGCAGTTTATTCTTAGGGGTAAGGGGTTTCTTT	CASSLFLGVRGFF
once	TRBV9	TRBJ2-1	TRBD2	TGTGCCAGCAGCGGGGCCGGGACTAGCGGGAGAAATGAGCAGTTCTTC	CASSGAGTSGRNEQFF
-	TRBV9	TRBJ2-7	TRBD1	TGTGCCAGCAGCCTAACAGGGGATCTCTACGAGCAGTACTTC	CASSLTGDLYEQYF
-	TRBV5-6	TRBJ1-2	-	TGTGCCAGCAGCTTGGACAGGGACGGCTACACCTTC	CASSLDRDGYTF
-	TRBV6-4	TRBJ1-6	-	TGTGCCAGCAGTGACTCGACAGGAGGGAGGCTCCACTTT	CASSDSTGGRLHF
-	TRBV7-2	TRBJ2-7	-	TGTGCCAGCAGCTTACGGGGCCAAACGGAGCAGTACTTC	CASSLRGQTEQYF
-	TRBV7-2	TRBJ2-7	-	TGTGCCAGCAGCCCGTTCGATGGCTCCTACGAGCAGTACTTC	CASSPFDGSYEQYF
few	TRBV6-6	TRBJ2-7	-	TGTGCCAGCAGTTACCTAGGGACCCCTTACTTC	CASSYLGTPYF
few	TRBV5-1	TRBJ1-6	-	TGCGCCAGCAGCTTGGCGGGACCATATAATTCACCCCTCCACTTT	CASSLAGPYNSPLHF
-	TRBV30	TRBJ1-5	-	TGTGCCTGGAGGGAGGGGAGCAATCAGCCCCAGCATTTT	CAWREGSNQPQHF